Here is one TCR beta chain with its context. What it binds is not known. This sample is part of a study of T-cell memory formation after mild COVID-19. Study results and limitations: The study found balanced CD4/CD8 in clones contracting day 15 to 85 and a CD4+ lean in later expanders. The appearance of some responding clones in pre-infection memory suggested that cross-reactive memory joined.

Deletions cut 0 bases from V and 2 bases from J, with 9 bases between. Looked up from germline, CDR1 is SGHRS and CDR2 is YFSETQ. The CDR3 has 14 residues. Constant-segment primers served in 5'RACE that generated TCR alpha and TCR beta cDNA libraries bearing sample barcodes and UMIs. TCRdb re-called the 5' RACE reads with MiXCR, one entry per CDR3 protein. The sample consists of roughly 200,000 distinct CDR3 sequences, around 15% of them appearing once. V and J are TRBV5-1 and TRBJ2-7, with D possibly being TRBD1 (5 bases). The specimen was PBMCs or a T cell subset sorted from them (not recorded which). The TCR sequence derives from an adult woman who had mild COVID-19 (a few samples of this study predate the infection). Cell type and time point are not known. The CDR3 spells CASSLVTGPYEQYF. As DNA, the CDR3 is TGCGCCAGCAGCTTGGTAACAGGCCCCTACGAGCAGTACTTC. Full variable domain (rest looked up from reference TRBV5-1 and TRBJ2-7): KAGVTQTPRYLIKTRGQQVTLSCSPISGHRSVSWYQQTPGQGLQFLFEYFSETQRNKGNFPGRFSGRQFSNSRSEMNVSTLELGDSALYLCASSLVTGPYEQYFGPGTRLTVT.